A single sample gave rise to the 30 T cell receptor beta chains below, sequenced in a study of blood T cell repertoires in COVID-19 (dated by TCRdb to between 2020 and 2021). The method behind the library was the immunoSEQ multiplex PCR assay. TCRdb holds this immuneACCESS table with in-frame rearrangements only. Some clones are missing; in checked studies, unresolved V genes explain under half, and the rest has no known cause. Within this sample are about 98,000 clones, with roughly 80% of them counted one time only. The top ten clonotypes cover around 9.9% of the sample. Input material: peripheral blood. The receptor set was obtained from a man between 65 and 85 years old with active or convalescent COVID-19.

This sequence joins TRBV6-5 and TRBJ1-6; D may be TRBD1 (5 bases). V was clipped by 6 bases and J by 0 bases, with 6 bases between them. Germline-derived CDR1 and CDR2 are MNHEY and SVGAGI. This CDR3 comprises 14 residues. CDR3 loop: CASRGGSYNSPLHF. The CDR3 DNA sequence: TGTGCCAGCAGGGGGGGCTCCTATAATTCACCCCTCCACTTT.

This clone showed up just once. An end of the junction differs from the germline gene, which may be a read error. CDR3 amino acids: CASSTDSGPVF. The CDR3 DNA reads TGTGCCAGCAGCACGGACAGTGGGCCGGTCTTC. The J gene is TRBJ2-1, the V gene TRBV12-3 or TRBV12-4, with D tentatively TRBD1 (6 bases). The CDR3 covers 11 residues.

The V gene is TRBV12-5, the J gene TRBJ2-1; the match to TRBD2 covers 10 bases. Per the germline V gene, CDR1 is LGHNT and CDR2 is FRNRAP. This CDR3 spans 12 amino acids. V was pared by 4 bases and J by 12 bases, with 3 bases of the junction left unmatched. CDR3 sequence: CASGWVAGGQFF. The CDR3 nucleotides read TGTGCTAGTGGTTGGGTAGCGGGGGGGCAGTTCTTC.

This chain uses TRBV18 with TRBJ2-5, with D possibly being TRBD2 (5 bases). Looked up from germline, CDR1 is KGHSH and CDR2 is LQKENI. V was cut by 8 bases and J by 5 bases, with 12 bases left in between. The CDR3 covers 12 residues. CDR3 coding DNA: TGTGCCAGCAACCCGGGGTCGGAGACCCAGTACTTC. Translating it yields CASNPGSETQYF.

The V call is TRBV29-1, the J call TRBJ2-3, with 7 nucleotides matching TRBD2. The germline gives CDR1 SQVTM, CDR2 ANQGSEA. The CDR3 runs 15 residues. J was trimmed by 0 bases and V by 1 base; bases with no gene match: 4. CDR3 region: CSVEGTSDSTDTQYF. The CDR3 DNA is TGCAGCGTTGAAGGGACTAGTGATAGCACAGATACGCAGTATTTT.

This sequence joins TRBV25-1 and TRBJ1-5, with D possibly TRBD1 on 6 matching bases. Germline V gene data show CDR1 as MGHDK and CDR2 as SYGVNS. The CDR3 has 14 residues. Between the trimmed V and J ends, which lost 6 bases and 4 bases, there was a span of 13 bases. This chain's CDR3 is CASSQTGFNQPQHF. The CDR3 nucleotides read TGTGCCAGCAGCCAGACAGGTTTTAATCAGCCCCAGCATTTT.

Here the CDR3 reads CASIGRSNQPQHF. Written as DNA, the CDR3 is TGTGCCAGTATTGGCAGGAGCAATCAGCCCCAGCATTTT. This rearrangement joins TRBV19 to TRBJ1-5, with D unclear. The germline V and J ends were trimmed by 7 bases and 1 base, with 8 bases remaining between them. There are 13 residues in the CDR3. Looked up from germline, CDR1 is LNHDA and CDR2 is SQIVND (reference sequence).

Here the CDR3 reads CASSGPRGANEKLFF. The CDR3 coding sequence is TGTGCCAGCAGCGGTCCTCGGGGAGCCAATGAAAAACTGTTTTTT. The chain links TRBV9 to TRBJ1-4; no reliable D call. Germline values: CDR1 SGDLS, CDR2 YYNGEE. With 3 bases removed from V and 5 bases from J, the gap between germline ends came to 14 bases. CDR3 length: 15 residues.

The CDR3, as DNA: TGTGCCAGCAGTTATGTGGGGGGGTCCTACAATGAGCAGTTCTTC. This encodes CASSYVGGSYNEQFF. The chain carries TRBV6-2 or TRBV6-3 and TRBJ2-1, with 7 bases fitting TRBD2. The CDR3 is made up of 15 amino acids. Germline trimming cut 3 bases from V and 1 base from J; bases unmatched to any gene: 3. Germline CDR1 MNHEY, CDR2 SVGEGT.

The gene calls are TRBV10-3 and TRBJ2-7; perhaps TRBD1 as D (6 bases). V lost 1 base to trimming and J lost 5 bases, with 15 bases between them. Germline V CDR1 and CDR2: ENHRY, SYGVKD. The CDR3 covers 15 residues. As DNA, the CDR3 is TGTGCCATCAGTGAGTTTACAGGGTCATCCAACGAGCAGTACTTC. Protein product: CAISEFTGSSNEQYF.

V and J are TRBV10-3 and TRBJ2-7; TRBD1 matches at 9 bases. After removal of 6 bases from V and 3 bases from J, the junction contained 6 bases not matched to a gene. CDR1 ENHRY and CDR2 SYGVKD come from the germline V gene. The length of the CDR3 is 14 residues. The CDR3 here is CAIRPPGQGYEQYF. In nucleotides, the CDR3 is TGTGCCATCAGACCACCGGGACAGGGCTACGAGCAGTACTTC.

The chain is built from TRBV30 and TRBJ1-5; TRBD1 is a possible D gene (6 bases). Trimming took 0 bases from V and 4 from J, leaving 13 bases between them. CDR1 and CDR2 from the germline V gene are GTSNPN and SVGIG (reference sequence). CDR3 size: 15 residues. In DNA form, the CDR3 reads TGTGCCTGGAGTGTAGGGGTCCAGGGGAATCAGCCCCAGCATTTT. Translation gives CAWSVGVQGNQPQHF.

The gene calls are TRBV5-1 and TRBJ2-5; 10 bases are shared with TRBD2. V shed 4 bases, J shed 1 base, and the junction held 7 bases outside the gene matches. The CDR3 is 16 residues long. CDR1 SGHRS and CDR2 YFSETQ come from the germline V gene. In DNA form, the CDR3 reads TGCGCCAGCAGCCCGTGGGCTAGCGGGGGCCAAGAGACCCAGTACTTC. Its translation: CASSPWASGGQETQYF. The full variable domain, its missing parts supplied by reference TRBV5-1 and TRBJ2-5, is KAGVTQTPRYLIKTRGQQVTLSCSPISGHRSVSWYQQTPGQGLQFLFEYFSETQRNKGNFPGRFSGRQFSNSRSEMNVSTLELGDSALYLCASSPWASGGQETQYFGPGTRLLVL.

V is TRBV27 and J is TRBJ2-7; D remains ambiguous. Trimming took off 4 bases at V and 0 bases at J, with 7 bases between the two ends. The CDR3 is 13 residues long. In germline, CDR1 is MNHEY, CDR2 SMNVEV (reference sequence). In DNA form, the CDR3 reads TGTGCCAGCAGTTCCCCCATCTCCTACGAGCAGTACTTC. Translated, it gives CASSSPISYEQYF.

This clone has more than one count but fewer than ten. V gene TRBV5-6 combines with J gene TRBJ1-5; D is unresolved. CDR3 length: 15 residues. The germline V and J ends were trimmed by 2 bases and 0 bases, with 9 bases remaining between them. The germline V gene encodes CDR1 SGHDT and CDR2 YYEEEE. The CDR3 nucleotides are TGTGCCAGCAGCTTCCTCGGGAATAGCAATCAGCCCCAGCATTTT. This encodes CASSFLGNSNQPQHF. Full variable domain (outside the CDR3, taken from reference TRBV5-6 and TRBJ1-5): DAGVTQSPTHLIKTRGQQVTLRCSPKSGHDTVSWYQQALGQGPQFIFQYYEEEERQRGNFPDRFSGHQFPNYSSELNVNALLLGDSALYLCASSFLGNSNQPQHFGDGTRLSIL.

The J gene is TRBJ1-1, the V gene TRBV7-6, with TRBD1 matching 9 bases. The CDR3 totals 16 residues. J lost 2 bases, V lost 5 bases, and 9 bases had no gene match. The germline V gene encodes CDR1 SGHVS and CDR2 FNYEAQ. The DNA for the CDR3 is TGTGCCAGCAGCAGGTCCGGGACAGGGCTAAACACTGAAGCTTTCTTT. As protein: CASSRSGTGLNTEAFF.

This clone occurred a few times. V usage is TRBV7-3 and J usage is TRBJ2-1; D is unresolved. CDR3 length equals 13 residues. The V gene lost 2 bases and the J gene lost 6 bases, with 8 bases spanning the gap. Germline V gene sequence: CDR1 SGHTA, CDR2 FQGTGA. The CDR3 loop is CASSLGPSNEQFF. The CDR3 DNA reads TGTGCCAGCAGCTTAGGTCCGAGCAATGAGCAGTTCTTC.

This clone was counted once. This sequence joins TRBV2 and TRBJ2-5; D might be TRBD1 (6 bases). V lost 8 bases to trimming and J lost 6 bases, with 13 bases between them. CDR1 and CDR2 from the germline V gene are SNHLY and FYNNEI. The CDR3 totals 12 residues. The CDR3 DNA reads TGTGCCAGCGGAACAGGGACGCAGACCCAGTACTTC. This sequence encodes CASGTGTQTQYF.

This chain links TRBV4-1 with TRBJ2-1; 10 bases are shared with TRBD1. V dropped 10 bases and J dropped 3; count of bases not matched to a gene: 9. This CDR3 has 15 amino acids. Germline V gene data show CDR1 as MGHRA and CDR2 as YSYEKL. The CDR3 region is CATKNGTGVYNEQFF. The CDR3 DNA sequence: TGCGCCACCAAAAACGGGACAGGGGTCTACAATGAGCAGTTCTTC.

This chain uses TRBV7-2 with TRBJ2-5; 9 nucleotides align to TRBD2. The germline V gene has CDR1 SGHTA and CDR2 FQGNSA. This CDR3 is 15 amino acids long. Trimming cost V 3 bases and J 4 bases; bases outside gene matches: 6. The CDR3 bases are TGTGCCAGCAGCTTTTCGGCTAGCGGGGTAGAGACCCAGTACTTC. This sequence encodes CASSFSASGVETQYF.

The CDR3 coding sequence is TGTGCCAGCAGCGACAGGGGAGTGGAGACCCAGTACTTC. This translates into CASSDRGVETQYF. The chain couples TRBV7-9 to TRBJ2-5; 8 positions agree with TRBD1. The V and J ends lost 5 bases and 5 bases, in that order; junction bases with no gene match: 4. The CDR3 consists of 13 residues. Germline V gene data show CDR1 as SEHNR and CDR2 as FQNEAQ (reference sequence).

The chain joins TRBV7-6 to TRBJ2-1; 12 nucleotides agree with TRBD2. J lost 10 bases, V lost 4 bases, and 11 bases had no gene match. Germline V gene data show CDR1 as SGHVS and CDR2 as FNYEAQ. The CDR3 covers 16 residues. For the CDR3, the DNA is TGTGCCAGCAGCTCATCCCTAGCGGGGGGGCAGGGCGAGCAGTTCTTC. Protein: CASSSSLAGGQGEQFF.

CDR3 sequence (DNA): TGTGCCAGCAGCGTAGGGCAGGCAACTAATGAAAAACTGTTTTTT. Protein sequence: CASSVGQATNEKLFF. This chain joins TRBV9 and TRBJ1-4; no reliable D call. V was pared by 0 bases and J by 0 bases, with 6 bases between. CDR3 length equals 15 residues. CDR1 is SGDLS, CDR2 YYNGEE, per germline.

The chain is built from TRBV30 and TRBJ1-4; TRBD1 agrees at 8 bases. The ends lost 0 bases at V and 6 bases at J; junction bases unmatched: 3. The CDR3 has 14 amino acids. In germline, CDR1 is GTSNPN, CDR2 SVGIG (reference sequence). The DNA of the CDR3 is TGTGCCTGGAGTGTGTCAGGGGGCTATGAAAAACTGTTTTTT. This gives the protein CAWSVSGGYEKLFF.

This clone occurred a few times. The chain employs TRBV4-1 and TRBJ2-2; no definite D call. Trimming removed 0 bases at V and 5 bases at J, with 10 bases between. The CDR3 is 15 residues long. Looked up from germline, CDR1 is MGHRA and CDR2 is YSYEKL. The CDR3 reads CASSQDSHLTGELFF. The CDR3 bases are TGCGCCAGCAGCCAAGATTCACACCTTACCGGGGAGCTGTTTTTT.

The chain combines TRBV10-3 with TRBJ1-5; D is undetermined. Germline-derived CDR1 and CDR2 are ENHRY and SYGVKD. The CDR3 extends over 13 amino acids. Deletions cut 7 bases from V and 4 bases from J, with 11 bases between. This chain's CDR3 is CAITQDLNQPQHF. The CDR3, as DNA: TGTGCCATCACCCAAGACTTAAATCAGCCCCAGCATTTT.

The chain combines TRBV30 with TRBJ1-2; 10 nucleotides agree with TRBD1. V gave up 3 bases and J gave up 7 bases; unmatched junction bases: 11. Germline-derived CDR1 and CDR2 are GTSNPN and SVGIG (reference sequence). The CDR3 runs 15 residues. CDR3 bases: TGTGCCTGGAGCGCAGGGGACAGGGGAGCGGGTGGCTACACCTTC. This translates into CAWSAGDRGAGGYTF.

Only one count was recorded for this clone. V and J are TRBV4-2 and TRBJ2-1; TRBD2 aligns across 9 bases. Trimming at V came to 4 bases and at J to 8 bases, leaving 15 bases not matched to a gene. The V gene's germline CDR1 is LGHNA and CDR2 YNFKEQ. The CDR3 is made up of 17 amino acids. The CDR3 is CASSPPGAGGPTDEQFF. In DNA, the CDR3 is TGTGCCAGCAGCCCCCCGGGAGCGGGGGGACCTACGGATGAGCAGTTCTTC.

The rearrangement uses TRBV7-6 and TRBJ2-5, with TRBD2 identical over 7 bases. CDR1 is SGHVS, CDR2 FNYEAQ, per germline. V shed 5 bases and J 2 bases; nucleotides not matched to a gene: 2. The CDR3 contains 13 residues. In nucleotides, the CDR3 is TGTGCCAGCAGCCCTAGCGGACAAGAGACCCAGTACTTC. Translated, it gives CASSPSGQETQYF.

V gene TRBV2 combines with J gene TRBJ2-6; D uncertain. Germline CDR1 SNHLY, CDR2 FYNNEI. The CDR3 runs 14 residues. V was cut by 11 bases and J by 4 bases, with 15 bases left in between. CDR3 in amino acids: CAGGRVKGANVLTF. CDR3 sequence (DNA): TGTGCCGGCGGCCGGGTCAAGGGGGCCAACGTCCTGACTTTC.